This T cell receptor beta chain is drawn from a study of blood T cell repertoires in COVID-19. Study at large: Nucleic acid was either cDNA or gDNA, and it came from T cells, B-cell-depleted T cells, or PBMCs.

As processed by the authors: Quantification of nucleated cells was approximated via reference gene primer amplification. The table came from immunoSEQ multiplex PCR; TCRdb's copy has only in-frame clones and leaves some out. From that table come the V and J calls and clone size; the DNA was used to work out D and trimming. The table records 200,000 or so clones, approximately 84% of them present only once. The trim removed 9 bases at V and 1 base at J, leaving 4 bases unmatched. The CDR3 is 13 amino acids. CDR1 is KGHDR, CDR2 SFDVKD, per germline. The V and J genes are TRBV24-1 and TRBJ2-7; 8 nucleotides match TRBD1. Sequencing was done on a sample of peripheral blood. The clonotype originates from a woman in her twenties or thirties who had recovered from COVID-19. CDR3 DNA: TGTGCCACCCGACAGGGGCCTTCCTACGAGCAGTACTTC. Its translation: CATRQGPSYEQYF.